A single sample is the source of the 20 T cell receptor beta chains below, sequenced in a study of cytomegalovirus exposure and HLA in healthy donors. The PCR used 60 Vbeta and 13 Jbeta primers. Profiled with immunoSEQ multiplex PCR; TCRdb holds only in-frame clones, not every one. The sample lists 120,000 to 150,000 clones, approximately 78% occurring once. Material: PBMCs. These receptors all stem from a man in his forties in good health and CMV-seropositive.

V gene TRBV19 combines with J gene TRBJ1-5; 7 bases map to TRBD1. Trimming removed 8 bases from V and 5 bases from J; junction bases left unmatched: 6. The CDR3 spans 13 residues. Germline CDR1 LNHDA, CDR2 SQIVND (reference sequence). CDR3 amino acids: CASGGQRYQPQHF. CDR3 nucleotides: TGTGCCAGTGGGGGACAGAGGTATCAGCCCCAGCATTTT.

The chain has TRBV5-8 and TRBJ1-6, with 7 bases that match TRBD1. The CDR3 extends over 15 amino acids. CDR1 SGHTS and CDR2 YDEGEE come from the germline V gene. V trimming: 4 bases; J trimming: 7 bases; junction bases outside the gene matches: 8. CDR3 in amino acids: CASSQDLQGNSPLHF. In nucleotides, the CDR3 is TGTGCCAGCAGCCAAGACTTACAGGGGAATTCACCCCTCCACTTT. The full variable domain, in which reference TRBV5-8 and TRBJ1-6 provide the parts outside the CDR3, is EAGVTQSPTHLIKTRGQQATLRCSPISGHTSVYWYQQALGLGLQFLLWYDEGEERNRGNFPPRFSGRQFPNYSSELNVNALELEDSALYLCASSQDLQGNSPLHFGNGTRLTVT.

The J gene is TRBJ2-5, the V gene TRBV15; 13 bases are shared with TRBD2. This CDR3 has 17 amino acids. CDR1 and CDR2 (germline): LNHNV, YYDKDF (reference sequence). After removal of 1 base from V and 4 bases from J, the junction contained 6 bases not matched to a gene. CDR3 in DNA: TGTGCCACCAGCAGAGGGGGGACTAGCGGGACTGGAGAGACCCAGTACTTC. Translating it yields CATSRGGTSGTGETQYF.

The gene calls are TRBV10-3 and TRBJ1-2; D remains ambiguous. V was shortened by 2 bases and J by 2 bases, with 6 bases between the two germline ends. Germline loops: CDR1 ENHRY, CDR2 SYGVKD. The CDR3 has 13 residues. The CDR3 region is CAISEGGNYGYTF. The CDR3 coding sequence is TGTGCCATCAGTGAGGGCGGCAACTATGGCTACACCTTC.

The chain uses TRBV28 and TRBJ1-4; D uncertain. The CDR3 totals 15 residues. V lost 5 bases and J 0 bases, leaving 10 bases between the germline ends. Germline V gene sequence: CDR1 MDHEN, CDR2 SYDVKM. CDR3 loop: CASSTSGTTNEKLFF. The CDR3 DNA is TGTGCCAGCAGTACCTCCGGGACAACTAATGAAAAACTGTTTTTT.

CDR3 nucleotides: TGTGCCAGCAGCTTGGTGGGCGTTGCTAACTATGGCTACACCTTC. Residues: CASSLVGVANYGYTF. J is TRBJ1-2 and V is TRBV5-6; no clear D. Germline lookup yields CDR1 SGHDT and CDR2 YYEEEE. The CDR3 has 15 amino acids. V lost 0 bases, J lost 0 bases, and 9 bases lay in between.

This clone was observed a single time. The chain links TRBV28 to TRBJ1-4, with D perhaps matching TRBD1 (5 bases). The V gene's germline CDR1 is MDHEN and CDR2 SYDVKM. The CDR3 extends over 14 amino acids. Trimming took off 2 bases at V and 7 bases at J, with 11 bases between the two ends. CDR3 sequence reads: CASSLTGGGEKLFF. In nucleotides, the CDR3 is TGTGCCAGCAGTTTAACCGGGGGGGGTGAAAAACTGTTTTTT.

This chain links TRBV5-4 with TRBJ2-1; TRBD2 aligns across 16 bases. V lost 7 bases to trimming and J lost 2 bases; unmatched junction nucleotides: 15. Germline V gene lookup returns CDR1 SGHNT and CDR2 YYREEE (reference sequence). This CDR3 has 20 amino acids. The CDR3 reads CASEKTGTSGRVSAYNEQFF. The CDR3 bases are TGTGCCAGCGAAAAAACCGGGACTAGCGGGAGGGTTAGTGCCTACAATGAGCAGTTCTTC.

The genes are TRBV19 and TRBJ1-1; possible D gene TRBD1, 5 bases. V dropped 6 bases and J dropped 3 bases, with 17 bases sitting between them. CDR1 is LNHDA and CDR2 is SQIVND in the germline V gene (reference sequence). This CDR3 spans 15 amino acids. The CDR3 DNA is TGTGCCAGTAGACAAACCAGGGCCGCGGACACTGAAGCTTTCTTT. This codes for CASRQTRAADTEAFF. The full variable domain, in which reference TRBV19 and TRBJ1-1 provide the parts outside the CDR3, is DGGITQSPKYLFRKEGQNVTLSCEQNLNHDAMYWYRQDPGQGLRLIYYSQIVNDFQKGDIAEGYSVSREKKESFPLTVTSAQKNPTAFYLCASRQTRAADTEAFFGQGTRLTVV.

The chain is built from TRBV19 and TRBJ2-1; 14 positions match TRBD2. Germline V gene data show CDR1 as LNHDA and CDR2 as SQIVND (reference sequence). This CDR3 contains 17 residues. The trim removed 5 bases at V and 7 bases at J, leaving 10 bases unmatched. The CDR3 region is CASSSPGLAGERNEQFF. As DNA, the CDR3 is TGTGCCAGTAGTTCCCCGGGACTAGCGGGAGAGAGAAATGAGCAGTTCTTC.

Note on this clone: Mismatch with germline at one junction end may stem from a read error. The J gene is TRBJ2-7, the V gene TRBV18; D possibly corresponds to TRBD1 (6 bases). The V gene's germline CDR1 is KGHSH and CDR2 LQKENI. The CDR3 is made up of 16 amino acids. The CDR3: CASSPELGQFSSEQYF. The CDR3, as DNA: TGTGCCAGCTCACCAGAATTAGGACAGTTCTCCTCCGAGCAGTACTTC.

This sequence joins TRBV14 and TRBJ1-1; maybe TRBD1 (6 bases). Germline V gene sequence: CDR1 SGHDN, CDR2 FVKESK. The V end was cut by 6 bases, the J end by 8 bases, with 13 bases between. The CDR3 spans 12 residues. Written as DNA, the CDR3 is TGTGCCAGCAGTCTACAGGGTGGCGAAGCTTTCTTT. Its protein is CASSLQGGEAFF.

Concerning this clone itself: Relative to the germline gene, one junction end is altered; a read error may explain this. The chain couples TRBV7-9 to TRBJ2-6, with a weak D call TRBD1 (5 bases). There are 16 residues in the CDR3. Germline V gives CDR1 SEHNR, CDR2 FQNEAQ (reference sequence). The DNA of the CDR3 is TGTTCCAGCAGCTTAGGGGCAGGGTCTGGGGCCAACGTCCTGACTTTC. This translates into CSSSLGAGSGANVLTF.

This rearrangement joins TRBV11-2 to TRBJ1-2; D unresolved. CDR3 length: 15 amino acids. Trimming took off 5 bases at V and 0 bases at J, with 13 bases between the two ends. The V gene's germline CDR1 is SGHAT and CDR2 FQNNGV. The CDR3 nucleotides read TGTGCCAGCAGCGACCGAGGAGAAGCTAACTATGGCTACACCTTC. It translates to CASSDRGEANYGYTF.

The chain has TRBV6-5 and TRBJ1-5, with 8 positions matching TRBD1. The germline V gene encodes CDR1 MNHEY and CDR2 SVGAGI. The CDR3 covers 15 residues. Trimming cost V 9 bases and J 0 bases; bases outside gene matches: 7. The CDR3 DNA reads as TGTGCCAGTAGACAGGGGATATATAGCAATCAGCCCCAGCATTTT. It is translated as CASRQGIYSNQPQHF.

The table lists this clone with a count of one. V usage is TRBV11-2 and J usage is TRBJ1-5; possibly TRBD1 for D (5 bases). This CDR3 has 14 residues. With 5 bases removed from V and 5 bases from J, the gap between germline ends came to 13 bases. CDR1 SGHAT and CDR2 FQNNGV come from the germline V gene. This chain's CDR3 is CASSPVGGDQPQHF. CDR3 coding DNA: TGTGCCAGCAGCCCCGTTGGGGGGGATCAGCCCCAGCATTTT.

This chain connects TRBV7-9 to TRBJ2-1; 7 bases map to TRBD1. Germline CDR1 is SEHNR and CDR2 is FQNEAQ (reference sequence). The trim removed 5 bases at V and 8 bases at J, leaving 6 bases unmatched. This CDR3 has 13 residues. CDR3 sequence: CASSGIQGYEQFF. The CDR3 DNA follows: TGTGCCAGCAGCGGGATACAGGGGTATGAGCAGTTCTTC. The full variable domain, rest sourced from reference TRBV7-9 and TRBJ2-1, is DTGVSQNPRHKITKRGQNVTFRCDPISEHNRLYWYRQTLGQGPEFLTYFQNEAQLEKSRLLSDRFSAERPKGSFSTLEIQRTEQGDSAMYLCASSGIQGYEQFFGPGTRLTVL.

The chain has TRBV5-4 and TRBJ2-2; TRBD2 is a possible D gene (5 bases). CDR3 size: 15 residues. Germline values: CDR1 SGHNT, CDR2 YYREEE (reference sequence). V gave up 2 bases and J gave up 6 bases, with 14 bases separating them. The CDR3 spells CASSFRIEGPGELFF. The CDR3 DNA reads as TGTGCCAGCAGCTTTAGAATAGAGGGTCCCGGGGAGCTGTTTTTT.

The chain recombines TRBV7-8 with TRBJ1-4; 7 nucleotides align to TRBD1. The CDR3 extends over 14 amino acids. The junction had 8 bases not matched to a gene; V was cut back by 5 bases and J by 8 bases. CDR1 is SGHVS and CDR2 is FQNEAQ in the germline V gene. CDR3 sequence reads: CASSLDRVVEKLFF. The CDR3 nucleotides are TGTGCCAGCAGCCTTGACAGGGTGGTGGAAAAACTGTTTTTT. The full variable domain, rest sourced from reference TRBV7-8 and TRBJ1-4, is GAGVSQSPRYKVAKRGQDVALRCDPISGHVSLFWYQQALGQGPEFLTYFQNEAQLDKSGLPSDRFFAERPEGSVSTLKIQRTQQEDSAVYLCASSLDRVVEKLFFGSGTQLSVL.

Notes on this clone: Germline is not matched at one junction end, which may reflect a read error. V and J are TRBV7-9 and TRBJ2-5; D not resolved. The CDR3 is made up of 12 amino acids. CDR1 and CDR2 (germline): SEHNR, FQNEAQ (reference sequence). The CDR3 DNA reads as TGTTCCAGCAGTCTGTTCCAAGAGACCCAGTACTTC. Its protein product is CSSSLFQETQYF.